This note documents a single T cell receptor beta chain sequence. CDR3 length equals 17 residues. Germline V gives CDR1 SEHNR, CDR2 FQNEAQ (reference sequence). V dropped 5 bases and J dropped 9; count of bases not matched to a gene: 11. Here immunoSEQ multiplex PCR was the method, and the copy in TCRdb shows in-frame clones only, minus some. The table shows some 700,000 clones, with approximately 83% occurring only once. The data were taken from a study of shared T cell receptors in the human thymus. Another study also made use of these data, one on human thymus T cells. That publication notes: Surgeons resected thymus tissue during corrective heart surgery. Use of V and J genes seemed skewed within the thymic and blood repertoires. Highly overlapping thymic repertoires among unrelated individuals were reported in related research.

The V and J genes are TRBV7-9 and TRBJ1-6; 12 bases agree with TRBD1. This clonotype was sampled from a girl under three years old with a congenital heart defect. The sequencing sample was made of thymocytes. CDR3: CASSLVPGQGASSPLHF. The CDR3 DNA is TGTGCCAGCAGCCTAGTCCCGGGACAGGGGGCGAGTTCACCCCTCCACTTT.